The T cell receptor (beta chain) described here comes from a study of early T cells in non-severe SARS-CoV-2 infection. This clonotype was counted only a few times. The TCR library protocol was used to attach unique molecular identifiers. These identifiers were attached to individual cDNA molecules. TCRdb redid the calling of the 5' RACE reads with MiXCR, one entry per CDR3 protein. Among tens of thousands of distinct CDR3 sequences, around 19% were seen once, and the ten largest hold almost 9%. The sample here was whole blood, taken at baseline. The receptor was derived from an adult who was a healthcare worker with PCR-confirmed SARS-CoV-2 infection or an uninfected control (not recorded which).

The CDR3 DNA is TGTGCCAGCAGCCGACAGGGTCCATTGGGTAATGAGCAGTTCTTC. Protein sequence: CASSRQGPLGNEQFF. The chain joins TRBV6-5 to TRBJ2-1; 7 nucleotides agree with TRBD1. The germline CDR1 and CDR2 sequences are MNHEY and SVGAGI. V shed 6 bases and J 7 bases; nucleotides not matched to a gene: 12. The CDR3 has 15 amino acids.